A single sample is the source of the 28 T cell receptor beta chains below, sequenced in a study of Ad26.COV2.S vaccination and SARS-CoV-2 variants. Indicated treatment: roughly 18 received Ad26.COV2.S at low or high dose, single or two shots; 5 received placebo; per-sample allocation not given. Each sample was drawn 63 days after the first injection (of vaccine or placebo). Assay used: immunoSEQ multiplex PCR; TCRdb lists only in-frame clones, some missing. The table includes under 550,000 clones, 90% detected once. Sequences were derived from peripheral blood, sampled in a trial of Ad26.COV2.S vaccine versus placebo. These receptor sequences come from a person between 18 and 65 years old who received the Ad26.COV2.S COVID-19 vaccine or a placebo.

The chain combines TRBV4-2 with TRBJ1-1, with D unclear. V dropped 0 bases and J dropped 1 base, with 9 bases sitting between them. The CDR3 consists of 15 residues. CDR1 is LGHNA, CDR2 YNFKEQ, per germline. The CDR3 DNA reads TGTGCCAGCAGCCAAGATCAGAACAGGAACACTGAAGCTTTCTTT. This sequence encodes CASSQDQNRNTEAFF.

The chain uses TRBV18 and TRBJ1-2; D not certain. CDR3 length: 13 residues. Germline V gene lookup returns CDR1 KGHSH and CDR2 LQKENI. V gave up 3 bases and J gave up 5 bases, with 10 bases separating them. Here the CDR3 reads CASSPDLEYGYTF. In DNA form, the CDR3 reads TGTGCCAGCTCACCCGACCTAGAGTATGGCTACACCTTC.

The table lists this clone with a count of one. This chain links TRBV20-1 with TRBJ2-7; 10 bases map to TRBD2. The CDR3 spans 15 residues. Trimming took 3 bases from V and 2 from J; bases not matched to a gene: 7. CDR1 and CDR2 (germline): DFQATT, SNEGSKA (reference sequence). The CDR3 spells CSASSSSGGTYEQYF. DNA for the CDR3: TGCAGTGCTAGTTCCTCTAGCGGGGGTACCTACGAGCAGTACTTC.

The CDR3 spells CATSDSQGYYNEQFF. In nucleotides, the CDR3 is TGTGCCACCAGTGATTCGCAGGGGTATTACAATGAGCAGTTCTTC. The chain carries TRBV24-1 and TRBJ2-1; a weak D match, TRBD1 (6 bases). V lost 2 bases, J lost 4 bases, and 11 bases lay in between. This CDR3 spans 15 amino acids. Looked up from germline, CDR1 is KGHDR and CDR2 is SFDVKD.

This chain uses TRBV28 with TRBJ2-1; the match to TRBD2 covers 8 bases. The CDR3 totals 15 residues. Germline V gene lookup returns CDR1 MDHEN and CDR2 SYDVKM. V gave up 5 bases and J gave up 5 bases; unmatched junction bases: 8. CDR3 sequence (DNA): TGTGCCAGCAGTCTACCGGGACTAGAAGACAATGAGCAGTTCTTC. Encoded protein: CASSLPGLEDNEQFF.

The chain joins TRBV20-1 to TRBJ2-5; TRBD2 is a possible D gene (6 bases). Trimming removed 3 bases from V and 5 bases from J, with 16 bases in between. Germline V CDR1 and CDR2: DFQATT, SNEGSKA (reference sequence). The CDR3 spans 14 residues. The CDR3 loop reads CSASGDFLLETQYF. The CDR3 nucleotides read TGCAGTGCTAGTGGGGACTTTTTGCTGGAGACCCAGTACTTC.

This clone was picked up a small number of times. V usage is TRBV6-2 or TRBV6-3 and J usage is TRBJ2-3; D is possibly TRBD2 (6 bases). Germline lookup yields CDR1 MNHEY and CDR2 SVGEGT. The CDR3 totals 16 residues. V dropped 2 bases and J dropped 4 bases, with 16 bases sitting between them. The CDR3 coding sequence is TGTGCCAGCAGTTACCGCGGAGGGGAGTATGCAGATACGCAGTATTTT. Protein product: CASSYRGGEYADTQYF.

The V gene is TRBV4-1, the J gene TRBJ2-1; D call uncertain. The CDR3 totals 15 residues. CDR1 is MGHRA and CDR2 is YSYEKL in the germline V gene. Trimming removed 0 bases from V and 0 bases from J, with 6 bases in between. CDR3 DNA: TGCGCCAGCAGCCAAGAGGGTAGCTCCTACAATGAGCAGTTCTTC. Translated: CASSQEGSSYNEQFF.

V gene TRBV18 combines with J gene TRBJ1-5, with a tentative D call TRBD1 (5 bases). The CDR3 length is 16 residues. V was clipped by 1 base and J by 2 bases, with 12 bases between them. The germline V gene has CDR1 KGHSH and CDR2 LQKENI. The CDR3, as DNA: TGTGCCAGCTCACCACAGGGGCCGGTTGGCAATCAGCCCCAGCATTTT. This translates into CASSPQGPVGNQPQHF.

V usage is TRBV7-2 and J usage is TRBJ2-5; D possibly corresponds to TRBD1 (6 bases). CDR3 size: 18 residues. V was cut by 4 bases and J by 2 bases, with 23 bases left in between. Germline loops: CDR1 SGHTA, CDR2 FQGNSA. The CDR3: CASSSHGSGTHLQETQYF. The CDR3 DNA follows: TGTGCCAGCAGCTCCCATGGCTCCGGGACACATTTACAAGAGACCCAGTACTTC. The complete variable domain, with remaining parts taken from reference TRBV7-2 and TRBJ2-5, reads GAGVSQSPSNKVTEKGKDVELRCDPISGHTALYWYRQSLGQGLEFLIYFQGNSAPDKSGLPSDRFSAERTGGSVSTLTIQRTQQEDSAVYLCASSSHGSGTHLQETQYFGPGTRLLVL.

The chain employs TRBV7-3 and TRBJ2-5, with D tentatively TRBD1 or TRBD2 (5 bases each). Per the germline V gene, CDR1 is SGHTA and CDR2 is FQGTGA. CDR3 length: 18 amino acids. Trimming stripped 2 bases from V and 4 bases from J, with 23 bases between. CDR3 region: CASSLRGRVRAGRETQYF. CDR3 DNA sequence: TGTGCCAGCAGCTTACGGGGCAGGGTACGAGCAGGACGAGAGACCCAGTACTTC.

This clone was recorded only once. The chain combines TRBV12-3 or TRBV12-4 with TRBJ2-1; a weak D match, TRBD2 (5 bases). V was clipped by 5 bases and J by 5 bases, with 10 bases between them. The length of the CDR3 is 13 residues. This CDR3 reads CASSRESNNEQFF. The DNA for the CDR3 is TGTGCCAGCAGTCGGGAAAGTAACAATGAGCAGTTCTTC.

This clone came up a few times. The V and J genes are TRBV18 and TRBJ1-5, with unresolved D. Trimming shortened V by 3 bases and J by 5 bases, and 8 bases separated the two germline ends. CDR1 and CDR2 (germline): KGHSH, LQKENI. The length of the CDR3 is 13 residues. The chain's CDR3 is CASSPGGDQPQHF. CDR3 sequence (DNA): TGTGCCAGCTCACCCGGCGGAGATCAGCCCCAGCATTTT.

CDR3 in DNA: TGTGCCAGCTCACCACCGGGACTAGCGAGAACAGATACGCAGTATTTT. It specifies CASSPPGLARTDTQYF. The rearrangement joins TRBV18 to TRBJ2-3; TRBD2 matches 10 bases. The germline V gene has CDR1 KGHSH and CDR2 LQKENI. This CDR3 contains 16 residues. Trimming removed 0 bases from V and 3 bases from J; junction bases left unmatched: 3.

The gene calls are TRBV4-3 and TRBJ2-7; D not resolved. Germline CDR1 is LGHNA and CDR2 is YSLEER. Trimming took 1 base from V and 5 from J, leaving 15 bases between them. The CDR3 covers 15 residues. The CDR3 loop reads CASSQAWSIVDEQYF. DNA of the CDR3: TGCGCCAGCAGCCAAGCGTGGAGTATTGTAGACGAGCAGTACTTC.

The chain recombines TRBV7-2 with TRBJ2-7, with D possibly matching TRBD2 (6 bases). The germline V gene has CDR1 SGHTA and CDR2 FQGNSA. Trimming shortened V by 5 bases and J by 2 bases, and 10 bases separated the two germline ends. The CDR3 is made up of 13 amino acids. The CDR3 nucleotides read TGTGCCAGCAGCCCGACTAGTCCCTACGAGCAGTACTTC. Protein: CASSPTSPYEQYF.

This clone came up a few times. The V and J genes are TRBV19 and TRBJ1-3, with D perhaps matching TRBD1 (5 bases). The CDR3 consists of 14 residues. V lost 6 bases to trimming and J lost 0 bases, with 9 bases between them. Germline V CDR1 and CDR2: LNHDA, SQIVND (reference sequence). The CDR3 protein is CASRGDSSGNTIYF. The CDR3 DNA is TGTGCCAGTAGAGGAGACAGCTCTGGAAACACCATATATTTT.

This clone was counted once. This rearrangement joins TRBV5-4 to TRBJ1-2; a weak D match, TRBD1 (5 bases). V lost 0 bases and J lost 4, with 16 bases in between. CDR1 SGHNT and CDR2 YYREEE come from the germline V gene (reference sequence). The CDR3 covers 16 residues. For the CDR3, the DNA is TGTGCCAGCAGCTTGGCTTCCCAGGGATTCTTCTATGGCTACACCTTC. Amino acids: CASSLASQGFFYGYTF.

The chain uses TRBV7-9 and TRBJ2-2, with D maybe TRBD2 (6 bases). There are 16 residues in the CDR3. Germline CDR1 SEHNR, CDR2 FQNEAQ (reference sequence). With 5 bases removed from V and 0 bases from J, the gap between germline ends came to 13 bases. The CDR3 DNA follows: TGTGCCAGCAGCGTTATGGGAGGCCCGAACACCGGGGAGCTGTTTTTT. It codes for CASSVMGGPNTGELFF.

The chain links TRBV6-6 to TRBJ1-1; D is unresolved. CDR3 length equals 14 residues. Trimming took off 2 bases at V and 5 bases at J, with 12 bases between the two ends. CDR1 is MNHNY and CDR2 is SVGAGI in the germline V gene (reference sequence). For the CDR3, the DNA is TGTGCCAGCAGTTACATCTCGGGTAGGACTGAAGCTTTCTTT. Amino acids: CASSYISGRTEAFF.

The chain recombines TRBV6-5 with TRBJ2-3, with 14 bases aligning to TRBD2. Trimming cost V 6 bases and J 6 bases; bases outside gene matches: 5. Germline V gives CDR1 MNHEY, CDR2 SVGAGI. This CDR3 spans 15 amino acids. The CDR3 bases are TGTGCCAGCAGGACGGGACTAGCGGGAGCGGATACGCAGTATTTT. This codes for CASRTGLAGADTQYF.

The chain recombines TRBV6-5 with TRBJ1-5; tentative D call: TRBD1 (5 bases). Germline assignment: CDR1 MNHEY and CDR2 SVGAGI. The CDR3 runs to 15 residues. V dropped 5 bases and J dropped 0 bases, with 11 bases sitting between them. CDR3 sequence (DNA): TGTGCCAGCAGTATGACAGAAAATAGCAATCAGCCCCAGCATTTT. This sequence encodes CASSMTENSNQPQHF.

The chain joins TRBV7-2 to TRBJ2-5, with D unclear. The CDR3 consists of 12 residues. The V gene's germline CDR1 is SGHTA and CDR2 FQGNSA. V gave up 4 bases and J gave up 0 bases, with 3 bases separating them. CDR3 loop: CASSSYQETQYF. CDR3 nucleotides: TGTGCCAGCAGCTCCTACCAAGAGACCCAGTACTTC.

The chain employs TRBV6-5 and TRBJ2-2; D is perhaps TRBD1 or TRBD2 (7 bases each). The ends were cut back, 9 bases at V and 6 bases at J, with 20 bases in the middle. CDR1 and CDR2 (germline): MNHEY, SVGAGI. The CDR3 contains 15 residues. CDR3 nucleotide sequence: TGTGCCAGTCAGAACTCCCAGGGGGGGGCCGGGGAGCTGTTTTTT. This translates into CASQNSQGGAGELFF.

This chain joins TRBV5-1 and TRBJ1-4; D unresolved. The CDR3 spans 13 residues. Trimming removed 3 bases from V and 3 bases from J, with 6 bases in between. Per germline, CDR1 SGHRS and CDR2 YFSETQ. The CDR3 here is CASSSQANEKLFF. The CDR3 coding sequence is TGCGCCAGCAGCTCTCAGGCTAATGAAAAACTGTTTTTT.

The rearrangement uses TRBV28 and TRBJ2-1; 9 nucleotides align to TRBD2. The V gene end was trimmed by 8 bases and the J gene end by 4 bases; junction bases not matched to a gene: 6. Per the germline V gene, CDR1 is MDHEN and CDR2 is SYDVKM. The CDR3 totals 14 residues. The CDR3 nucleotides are TGTGCCAGCCTTATAGCGGGAGTATACAATGAGCAGTTCTTC. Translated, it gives CASLIAGVYNEQFF.

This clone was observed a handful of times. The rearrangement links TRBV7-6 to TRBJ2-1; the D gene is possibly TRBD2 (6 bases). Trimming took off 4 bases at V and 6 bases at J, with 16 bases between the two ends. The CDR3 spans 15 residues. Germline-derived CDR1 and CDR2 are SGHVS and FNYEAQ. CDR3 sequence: CASSSDTDYSNEQFF. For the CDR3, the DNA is TGTGCCAGCAGCTCAGACACGGACTACTCCAATGAGCAGTTCTTC.

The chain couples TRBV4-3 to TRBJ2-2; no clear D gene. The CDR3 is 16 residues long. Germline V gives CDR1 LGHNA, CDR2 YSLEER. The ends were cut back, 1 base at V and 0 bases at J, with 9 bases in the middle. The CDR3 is CASSQGGDTNTGELFF. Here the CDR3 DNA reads TGCGCCAGCAGCCAAGGCGGAGATACGAACACCGGGGAGCTGTTTTTT.